The 32 T cell receptor beta chains in this list originate from one sample, sequenced in a study of naive and memory T cell subsets. Amplification of ligated cDNA took four PCR rounds with SP2 and nested alpha and beta constant primers. From the 5' RACE reads, TCRdb called clonotypes with MiXCR, one entry per CDR3 protein. The sample has some 60,000 distinct CDR3 sequences, more than 6.5% seen once. The library had UMIs added by 3' ligation of an oligonucleotide to TCR cDNA. The receptor set was obtained from a female donor in good health.

This clonotype occurred many times. The chain joins TRBV28 to TRBJ1-3; TRBD1 aligns across 7 bases. This CDR3 has 13 residues. Germline lookup yields CDR1 MDHEN and CDR2 SYDVKM. V was pared by 9 bases and J by 2 bases, with 4 bases of the junction left unmatched. The CDR3 DNA reads as TGTGCCAGTAGGGGGCTTCCTGGAAACACCATATATTTT. Amino acids: CASRGLPGNTIYF. Filled out from reference TRBV28 and TRBJ1-3, the complete variable domain reads DVKVTQSSRYLVKRTGEKVFLECVQDMDHENMFWYRQDPGLGLRLIYFSYDVKMKEKGDIPEGYSVSREKKERFSLILESASTNQTSMYLCASRGLPGNTIYFGEGSWLTVV.

This clonotype was seen a few times. This chain connects TRBV29-1 to TRBJ2-1; 12 bases align to TRBD2. There are 15 residues in the CDR3. J gave up 2 bases and V 6 bases, and 5 bases lay outside the gene matches. CDR1 and CDR2 (germline): SQVTM, ANQGSEA. CDR3 sequence (DNA): TGCAGCGTACCCCGGACTAGCGGGGCCTACAATGAGCAGTTCTTC. As protein: CSVPRTSGAYNEQFF.

This clonotype was observed many times. This chain connects TRBV5-1 to TRBJ2-3, with TRBD2 identical over 11 bases. The CDR3 spans 18 residues. CDR1 and CDR2 from the germline V gene are SGHRS and YFSETQ. Trimming at V came to 4 bases and at J to 1 base, leaving 11 bases not matched to a gene. CDR3 in DNA: TGCGCCAGCAGCCCATTAACCGGGACTAGCGGAGGCACAGATACGCAGTATTTT. Residues: CASSPLTGTSGGTDTQYF.

Here the CDR3 DNA reads TGTGCCAGCAGTTACCGAATGGGACATTCCACTGAAGCTTTCTTT. Translating it yields CASSYRMGHSTEAFF. This rearrangement joins TRBV6-5 to TRBJ1-1; D is perhaps TRBD1 (6 bases). V lost 2 bases and J 4 bases, leaving 14 bases between the germline ends. The CDR3 has 15 residues. CDR1 MNHEY and CDR2 SVGAGI come from the germline V gene.

This clonotype was seen more than once but under ten times. The chain is built from TRBV6-1 and TRBJ2-2; possibly TRBD2 for D (6 bases). Germline V lookup: CDR1 MNHNS, CDR2 SASEGT. CDR3 length: 14 amino acids. Between the trimmed V and J ends, which lost 4 bases and 3 bases, there was a span of 9 bases. CDR3 residues: CASSAGRYTGELFF. CDR3 bases: TGTGCCAGCAGTGCCGGGAGATACACCGGGGAGCTGTTTTTT.

The sample holds many counts of this clonotype. This chain connects TRBV5-5 to TRBJ1-4; TRBD1 is a possible D gene (5 bases). Trimming pared 3 bases from V and 3 bases from J, leaving 9 bases between. Looked up from germline, CDR1 is SGHKS and CDR2 is YYEKEE (reference sequence). The CDR3 totals 14 residues. This chain's CDR3 is CASSSGHSNEKLFF. As DNA, the CDR3 is TGTGCCAGCAGCTCCGGACACTCTAATGAAAAACTGTTTTTT.

The rearrangement joins TRBV12-3 or TRBV12-4 to TRBJ2-4; D call uncertain. The CDR3 consists of 14 residues. The V gene lost 2 bases and the J gene lost 0 bases, with 5 bases spanning the gap. As DNA, the CDR3 is TGTGCCAGCAGTTTACCCCTAGCCAAAAACATTCAGTACTTC. Protein product: CASSLPLAKNIQYF.

The J gene is TRBJ2-7, the V gene TRBV7-9, with D perhaps being TRBD1 or TRBD2 (5 bases each). Per germline, CDR1 SEHNR and CDR2 FQNEAQ (reference sequence). The ends were cut back, 1 base at V and 2 bases at J, with 15 bases in the middle. The length of the CDR3 is 16 residues. The CDR3 DNA reads TGTGCCAGCAGCTTAGTGGTGGCCCAGGGACCCTACGAGCAGTACTTC. It specifies CASSLVVAQGPYEQYF.

This clonotype was detected only a few times. This chain links TRBV20-1 with TRBJ2-5, with 9 bases aligning to TRBD2. Per the germline V gene, CDR1 is DFQATT and CDR2 is SNEGSKA (reference sequence). This CDR3 comprises 15 residues. In DNA form, the CDR3 reads TGCAGCGGAGTTCGGGGGTCTAGCGGGAAAGAGACCCAGTACTTC. This codes for CSGVRGSSGKETQYF.

V and J are TRBV29-1 and TRBJ2-5, with TRBD2 matching 7 bases. The germline CDR1 and CDR2 sequences are SQVTM and ANQGSEA. With V trimmed by 6 bases and J by 0 bases, 13 bases remained unmatched. The CDR3 is 16 amino acids. CDR3 residues: CSVRLASGTDQETQYF. CDR3 bases: TGCAGCGTCCGCTTGGCTAGCGGAACCGACCAAGAGACCCAGTACTTC.

V is TRBV28 and J is TRBJ2-6, with D possibly TRBD1 on 5 matching bases. There are 15 residues in the CDR3. CDR1 and CDR2 from the germline V gene are MDHEN and SYDVKM. V dropped 5 bases and J dropped 3 bases, with 11 bases sitting between them. The CDR3 DNA is TGTGCCAGCAGTCCCCAGGGATTTGGGGCCAACGTCCTGACTTTC. Residues: CASSPQGFGANVLTF.

This clonotype was seen repeatedly, ten times or more. The chain combines TRBV12-5 with TRBJ1-1, with no clear D. Trimming cost V 2 bases and J 6 bases, with 4 bases left between them. This CDR3 comprises 11 residues. Per the germline V gene, CDR1 is LGHNT and CDR2 is FRNRAP. The DNA of the CDR3 is TGTGCTAGTGGTTTGACAGCTGAAGCTTTCTTT. Translation gives CASGLTAEAFF.

This clonotype occurred a few times. The rearrangement links TRBV7-9 to TRBJ1-1; perhaps TRBD1 as D (6 bases). Germline loops: CDR1 SEHNR, CDR2 FQNEAQ (reference sequence). Trimming took off 5 bases at V and 2 bases at J, with 9 bases between the two ends. CDR3 length equals 13 residues. CDR3: CASSAGTNTEAFF. The CDR3 bases are TGTGCCAGCAGCGCCGGGACAAACACTGAAGCTTTCTTT.

This clonotype has at least ten counts. The V gene is TRBV7-4, the J gene TRBJ2-3; weak D call: TRBD2 (6 bases). The CDR3 has 16 residues. The V gene's germline CDR1 is SGHVT and CDR2 SQSDAQ. With 6 bases removed from V and 1 base from J, the gap between germline ends came to 17 bases. CDR3 region: CASRQPGVGCTDTQYF. In DNA form, the CDR3 reads TGTGCCAGCAGACAGCCGGGGGTTGGTTGCACAGATACGCAGTATTTT.

This clonotype was observed at least ten times. The CDR3 region has the DNA TGTGCCAGCAGCTCCCCGGACAGGGGGCATGAAAAACTGTTTTTT. Amino acid sequence: CASSSPDRGHEKLFF. The chain is built from TRBV7-9 and TRBJ1-4, with 11 bases identical to TRBD1. Germline V CDR1 and CDR2: SEHNR, FQNEAQ (reference sequence). V was clipped by 4 bases and J by 6 bases; unmatched bases: 4. The CDR3 extends over 15 amino acids. Together with reference TRBV7-9 and TRBJ1-4, the CDR3 gives the full variable domain: DTGVSQNPRHKITKRGQNVTFRCDPISEHNRLYWYRQTLGQGPEFLTYFQNEAQLEKSRLLSDRFSAERPKGSFSTLEIQRTEQGDSAMYLCASSSPDRGHEKLFFGSGTQLSVL.

This clonotype was counted between two and nine times. V gene TRBV27 combines with J gene TRBJ2-3; weak D call: TRBD2 (6 bases). This CDR3 spans 18 amino acids. Deletions cut 1 base from V and 1 base from J, with 18 bases between. The germline V gene has CDR1 MNHEY and CDR2 SMNVEV (reference sequence). CDR3 sequence reads: CASSLWISPRGRTDTQYF. The CDR3 bases are TGTGCCAGCAGTTTATGGATCAGCCCGCGGGGTCGCACAGATACGCAGTATTTT.

The V and J genes are TRBV18 and TRBJ2-7, with D uncertain. V shed 3 bases and J shed 2 bases, with 14 bases lying between them. From germline, CDR1 is KGHSH and CDR2 LQKENI. The CDR3 is 15 amino acids. The CDR3 protein is CASSPRITEPYEQYF. The CDR3 DNA sequence: TGTGCCAGCTCACCTAGGATCACGGAACCCTACGAGCAGTACTTC.

The sample holds a few counts of this clonotype. The gene calls are TRBV19 and TRBJ2-2; 7 nucleotides line up with TRBD2. This CDR3 is 14 amino acids long. Germline values: CDR1 LNHDA, CDR2 SQIVND (reference sequence). After removal of 5 bases from V and 6 bases from J, the junction contained 6 bases not matched to a gene. This CDR3 reads CASSLAGVAGELFF. CDR3 DNA: TGTGCCAGTAGTTTGGCGGGAGTAGCCGGGGAGCTGTTTTTT.

The chain links TRBV18 to TRBJ2-5, with D perhaps TRBD2 (5 bases). Germline V gives CDR1 KGHSH, CDR2 LQKENI. Trimming cost V 4 bases and J 2 bases, with 14 bases left between them. CDR3 length: 15 residues. The CDR3 DNA reads as TGTGCCAGCTCACTCGACGGAGGACCTCAAGAGACCCAGTACTTC. Translating gives CASSLDGGPQETQYF.

The chain joins TRBV12-3 or TRBV12-4 to TRBJ1-2, with D tentatively TRBD1 (6 bases). There are 13 residues in the CDR3. The V gene lost 6 bases and the J gene lost 4 bases, with 12 bases spanning the gap. As DNA, the CDR3 is TGTGCCAGCAGACAGGGATGGATCTATGGCTACACCTTC. Protein sequence: CASRQGWIYGYTF.

A few counts support this clonotype. The rearrangement joins TRBV14 to TRBJ1-1; no firm D call. Germline lookup yields CDR1 SGHDN and CDR2 FVKESK. V lost 5 bases, J lost 0 bases, and 10 bases lay in between. This CDR3 is 14 amino acids long. The CDR3 DNA is TGTGCCAGCAGCTTGGCTGGGATGAACACTGAAGCTTTCTTT. Translated, it gives CASSLAGMNTEAFF. Looking up the rest from reference TRBV14 and TRBJ1-1 gives the full variable domain: EAGVTQFPSHSVIEKGQTVTLRCDPISGHDNLYWYRRVMGKEIKFLLHFVKESKQDESGMPNNRFLAERTGGTYSTLKVQPAELEDSGVYFCASSLAGMNTEAFFGQGTRLTVV.

This chain connects TRBV7-9 to TRBJ1-1, with D possibly TRBD1 on 6 matching bases. CDR1 and CDR2 (germline): SEHNR, FQNEAQ (reference sequence). V was pared by 5 bases and J by 0 bases, with 7 bases between. The CDR3 length is 13 residues. CDR3: CASSQGMNTEAFF. CDR3 bases: TGTGCCAGCAGCCAGGGGATGAACACTGAAGCTTTCTTT.

This clonotype was counted a few times. CDR3 loop: CASSISDYGYTF. The CDR3 DNA reads as TGTGCCAGTAGTATATCCGACTATGGCTACACCTTC. V usage is TRBV19 and J usage is TRBJ1-2; the D is unclear. This CDR3 is built from 12 residues. The V end was cut by 2 bases, the J end by 3 bases, with 4 bases between. Germline V lookup: CDR1 LNHDA, CDR2 SQIVND (reference sequence).

The chain employs TRBV5-6 and TRBJ2-7; no clear D. The CDR3 is 12 amino acids. From germline, CDR1 is SGHDT and CDR2 YYEEEE. The V gene lost 1 base and the J gene lost 4 bases, with 6 bases spanning the gap. CDR3 sequence (DNA): TGTGCCAGCAGCTTGAAGGTTTACGAGCAGTACTTC. Translating gives CASSLKVYEQYF.

This clonotype was recorded many times. V usage is TRBV7-9 and J usage is TRBJ1-1; possible D gene TRBD1, 5 bases. V was trimmed by 2 bases and J by 4 bases, leaving 11 bases between them. The CDR3 length is 14 residues. Germline V gene data show CDR1 as SEHNR and CDR2 as FQNEAQ (reference sequence). CDR3 region: CASSLRDTGTEAFF. The CDR3 bases are TGTGCCAGCAGCTTACGAGACACAGGCACTGAAGCTTTCTTT.

The chain uses TRBV27 and TRBJ2-1; 7 bases map to TRBD1. V lost 6 bases, J lost 8 bases, and 10 bases stayed unmatched. This CDR3 is built from 14 residues. CDR1 and CDR2 from the germline V gene are MNHEY and SMNVEV (reference sequence). This CDR3 is CASRSGTVGYEQFF. The CDR3 DNA is TGTGCCAGCAGATCCGGGACAGTTGGCTATGAGCAGTTCTTC.

This clonotype was detected a few times. V is TRBV4-1 and J is TRBJ2-2; either TRBD1 or TRBD2 may fit D (6 bases each). Trimming removed 0 bases at V and 4 bases at J, with 15 bases between. Germline lookup yields CDR1 MGHRA and CDR2 YSYEKL. The CDR3 totals 17 residues. CDR3 in DNA: TGCGCCAGCAGCCAAGAAAAGGGGGGAGACATCACCGGGGAGCTGTTTTTT. As protein: CASSQEKGGDITGELFF.

This clonotype was observed many times. The chain recombines TRBV2 with TRBJ1-6; D is undetermined. Trimming took off 3 bases at V and 6 bases at J, with 15 bases between the two ends. CDR1 and CDR2 (germline): SNHLY, FYNNEI. The CDR3 contains 16 residues. The CDR3 reads CASSETRPELNSPLHF. DNA for the CDR3: TGTGCCAGCAGTGAGACGCGGCCCGAACTTAATTCACCCCTCCACTTT.

This clonotype turned up a few times. This chain joins TRBV12-3 or TRBV12-4 and TRBJ2-3, with 11 nucleotides matching TRBD1. The CDR3 has 16 amino acids. Trimming removed 4 bases from V and 3 bases from J; junction bases left unmatched: 6. The CDR3 nucleotides read TGTGCCAGCAGTTATGGACAGGGGGCTGTGACAGATACGCAGTATTTT. Translation gives CASSYGQGAVTDTQYF.

The rearrangement joins TRBV6-5 to TRBJ2-6, with D possibly matching TRBD2 (5 bases). CDR1 is MNHEY and CDR2 is SVGAGI in the germline V gene. Trimming pared 6 bases from V and 1 base from J, leaving 22 bases between. The CDR3 is made up of 19 amino acids. CDR3 in DNA: TGTGCCAGCAGCGTATCACTCGCGGGCCTCAAATCTGGGGCCAACGTCCTGACTTTC. It encodes CASSVSLAGLKSGANVLTF.

The chain employs TRBV10-3 and TRBJ1-1; D remains unclear. Trimming pared 9 bases from V and 9 bases from J, leaving 11 bases between. CDR3 length equals 10 residues. Germline lookup yields CDR1 ENHRY and CDR2 SYGVKD. The CDR3 DNA reads TGTGCCATTGCCTCAGACCAAGCTTTCTTT. It codes for CAIASDQAFF.

This clonotype was counted at least ten times. This sequence joins TRBV29-1 and TRBJ1-2, with D maybe TRBD1 (5 bases). V was shortened by 1 base and J by 5 bases, with 14 bases between the two germline ends. Germline V CDR1 and CDR2: SQVTM, ANQGSEA. There are 14 residues in the CDR3. The CDR3 sequence: CSVEGGRESYGYTF. The CDR3 nucleotides are TGCAGCGTTGAAGGGGGCAGGGAAAGTTATGGCTACACCTTC.